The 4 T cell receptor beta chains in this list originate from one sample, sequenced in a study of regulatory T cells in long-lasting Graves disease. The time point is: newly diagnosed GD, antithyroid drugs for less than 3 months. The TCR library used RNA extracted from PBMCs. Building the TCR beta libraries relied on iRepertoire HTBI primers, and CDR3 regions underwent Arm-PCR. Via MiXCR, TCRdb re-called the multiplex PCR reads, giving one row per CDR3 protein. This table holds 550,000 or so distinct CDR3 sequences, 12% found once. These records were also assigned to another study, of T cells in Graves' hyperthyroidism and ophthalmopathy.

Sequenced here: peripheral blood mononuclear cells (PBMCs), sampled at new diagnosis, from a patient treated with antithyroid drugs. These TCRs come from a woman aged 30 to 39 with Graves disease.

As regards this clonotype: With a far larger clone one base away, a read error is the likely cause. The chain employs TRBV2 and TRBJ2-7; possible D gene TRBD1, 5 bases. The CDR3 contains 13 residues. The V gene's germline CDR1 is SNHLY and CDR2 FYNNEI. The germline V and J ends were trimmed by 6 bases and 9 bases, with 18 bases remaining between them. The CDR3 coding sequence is TGTGCCAGCAGAGCCGACAGCCTTGGGGTGCAGTACTTC. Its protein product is CASRADSLGVQYF.

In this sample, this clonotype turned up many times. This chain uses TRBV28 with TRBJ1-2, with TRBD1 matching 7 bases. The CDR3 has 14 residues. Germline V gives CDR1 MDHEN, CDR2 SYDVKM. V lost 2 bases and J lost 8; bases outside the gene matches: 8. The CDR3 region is CASSLVTGADGYTF. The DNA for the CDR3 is TGTGCCAGCAGTTTAGTCACAGGGGCTGACGGCTACACCTTC.

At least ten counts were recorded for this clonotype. This CDR3 is CASSDGRRATLHF. The CDR3 nucleotides are TGTGCCAGCAGCGATGGACGGCGCGCTACCCTCCACTTT. The rearrangement uses TRBV5-8 and TRBJ1-6; no firm D call. The germline gives CDR1 SGHTS, CDR2 YDEGEE. This CDR3 region has 13 residues. The V gene lost 4 bases and the J gene lost 14 bases, with 16 bases spanning the gap.

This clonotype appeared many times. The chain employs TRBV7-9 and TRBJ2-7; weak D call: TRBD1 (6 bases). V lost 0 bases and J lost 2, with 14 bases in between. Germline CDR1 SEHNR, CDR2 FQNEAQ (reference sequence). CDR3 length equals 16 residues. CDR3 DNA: TGTGCCAGCAGCTTAGCGTACGGGGACACAGCCTACGAGCAGTACTTC. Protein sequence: CASSLAYGDTAYEQYF.